These T cell receptor beta chains were read from a single sample in a study of blood T cell repertoires in COVID-19. Profiling relied on immunoSEQ multiplex PCR, and the TCRdb table lists in-frame clones only, not all of them. The sample holds roughly 61,000 clones, around 90% seen once. Source material: peripheral blood. These receptor sequences come from a man of 80 years or more with acute or convalescent COVID-19. CDR3s include the opening cysteine and the closing phenylalanine or tryptophan. Each record gives: V gene, D gene, J gene, CDR3 DNA, CDR3 protein. The D gene is left open where the match is weak.

v_call: TRBV21-1; d_call: NA; j_call: TRBJ2-5; cdr3_nt: TGTGCCAGCCCCAAGGAGGCTTCGACCAAAGAGACCCAGTACTTC; cdr3_aa: CASPKEASTKETQYF
v_call: TRBV18; d_call: NA; j_call: TRBJ1-2; cdr3_nt: TGTGCCAGCTCACCAGTCCAGGGGAACTATGGCTACACCTTC; cdr3_aa: CASSPVQGNYGYTF
v_call: TRBV2; d_call: NA; j_call: TRBJ1-5; cdr3_nt: TGTGCCAGCAGTGAAGGCGGGGGGCATAGCAATCAGCCCCAGCATTTT; cdr3_aa: CASSEGGGHSNQPQHF
v_call: TRBV11-2; d_call: NA; j_call: TRBJ1-4; cdr3_nt: TGTGCCAGCAGCTTAGGACAGCTTGCAACTAATGAAAAACTGTTTTTT; cdr3_aa: CASSLGQLATNEKLFF
v_call: TRBV4-1; d_call: TRBD2; j_call: TRBJ2-3; cdr3_nt: TGCGCCAGCAGCCAAGGGGGGGGACGCACAGATACGCAGTATTTT; cdr3_aa: CASSQGGGRTDTQYF
v_call: TRBV7-8; d_call: NA; j_call: TRBJ1-4; cdr3_nt: TGTGCCAGCAGCCGAGGCCAGGGTTCGGAAAAACTGTTTTTT; cdr3_aa: CASSRGQGSEKLFF
v_call: TRBV30; d_call: NA; j_call: TRBJ1-5; cdr3_nt: TGTGCCTGGGAAGGAGGGGGCAATCAGCCCCAGCATTTT; cdr3_aa: CAWEGGGNQPQHF
v_call: TRBV27; d_call: TRBD1; j_call: TRBJ2-5; cdr3_nt: TGTGCCAGCAGTCCCTGGACAGGGGTAGAGACCCAGTACTTC; cdr3_aa: CASSPWTGVETQYF
v_call: TRBV7-9; d_call: NA; j_call: TRBJ1-3; cdr3_nt: TGTGCCAGCAGCGCGGACGGACACTCTGGAAACACCATATATTTT; cdr3_aa: CASSADGHSGNTIYF
v_call: TRBV9; d_call: NA; j_call: TRBJ2-1; cdr3_nt: TGTGCCAGCAGCGTAGGTTTGACGTCGGGGGACAATGAGCAGTTCTTC; cdr3_aa: CASSVGLTSGDNEQFF
v_call: TRBV6-1; d_call: TRBD1; j_call: TRBJ2-5; cdr3_nt: TGTGCCAGCAGTGAAGGGAGGGAAAGGACAGGGGGCAGAGAGACCCAGTACTTC; cdr3_aa: CASSEGRERTGGRETQYF
v_call: TRBV2; d_call: NA; j_call: TRBJ2-1; cdr3_nt: TGTGCCAGCAACGAAGGAGGCTCCTACAATGAGCAGTTCTTC; cdr3_aa: CASNEGGSYNEQFF
v_call: TRBV29-1; d_call: NA; j_call: TRBJ1-2; cdr3_nt: TGCAGCGTTGCCGGGGGGGTTTCTGGCTACACCTTC; cdr3_aa: CSVAGGVSGYTF
v_call: TRBV24-1; d_call: NA; j_call: TRBJ2-1; cdr3_nt: TGTGCCACCAGTGATTTAAGAGGGAACAATGAGCAGTTCTTC; cdr3_aa: CATSDLRGNNEQFF
v_call: TRBV19; d_call: NA; j_call: TRBJ1-5; cdr3_nt: TGTGCCAGTAGTCCCTCGAGAAGCGATCAGCCCCAGCATTTT; cdr3_aa: CASSPSRSDQPQHF
v_call: TRBV9; d_call: NA; j_call: TRBJ1-6; cdr3_nt: TGTGCCAGCAGCGTAGCTGAGCAGGGAACGGGTTCACCCCTCCACTTT; cdr3_aa: CASSVAEQGTGSPLHF
v_call: TRBV6-5; d_call: TRBD1; j_call: TRBJ2-4; cdr3_nt: TGTGCCAGCAGAACCCTAGGGAACAGGGGCATTCAGTACTTC; cdr3_aa: CASRTLGNRGIQYF
v_call: TRBV29-1; d_call: NA; j_call: TRBJ2-7; cdr3_nt: TGCAGCGTCCAACCAGGGAACTACGAGCAGTACTTC; cdr3_aa: CSVQPGNYEQYF
v_call: TRBV30; d_call: TRBD1; j_call: TRBJ1-1; cdr3_nt: TGTGCCTGGAGTAAGGCAGGGGGGACTGAAGCTTTCTTT; cdr3_aa: CAWSKAGGTEAFF
v_call: TRBV5-1; d_call: NA; j_call: TRBJ2-3; cdr3_nt: TGCGCCAGCAGCTTAGACAGCGTCAGCACAGATACGCAGTATTTT; cdr3_aa: CASSLDSVSTDTQYF